One T cell receptor (beta chain) is described in this entry. Its antigen is undetermined. Every donor was a healthy person donating bone marrow. These data belong to a study of cytomegalovirus exposure and HLA in healthy donors. Findings and limits, study-wide: Apart from CMV serostatus, no immune exposure information was available. Some V segments, including TRBV6-2 and TRBV6-3, were excluded as indistinguishable.

Germline assignment: CDR1 SGHRS and CDR2 YFSETQ. V dropped 1 base and J dropped 4; count of bases not matched to a gene: 13. The CDR3 has 17 amino acids. A multiplex PCR was run with 60 Vbeta primers and 13 Jbeta primers. Clones were read by immunoSEQ multiplex PCR, and TCRdb kept only the in-frame ones, dropping some. The sample consists of about 160,000 clones, 80% to 90% of them appearing once. The clonotype originates from a young woman in good health and CMV-seropositive. The specimen sequenced was PBMCs. The chain links TRBV5-1 to TRBJ1-2, with 7 bases lining up with TRBD1. The CDR3 nucleotides read TGCGCCAGCAGCTTGAATGGCGGACAGGTCGAGATCTATGGCTACACCTTC. As protein: CASSLNGGQVEIYGYTF.